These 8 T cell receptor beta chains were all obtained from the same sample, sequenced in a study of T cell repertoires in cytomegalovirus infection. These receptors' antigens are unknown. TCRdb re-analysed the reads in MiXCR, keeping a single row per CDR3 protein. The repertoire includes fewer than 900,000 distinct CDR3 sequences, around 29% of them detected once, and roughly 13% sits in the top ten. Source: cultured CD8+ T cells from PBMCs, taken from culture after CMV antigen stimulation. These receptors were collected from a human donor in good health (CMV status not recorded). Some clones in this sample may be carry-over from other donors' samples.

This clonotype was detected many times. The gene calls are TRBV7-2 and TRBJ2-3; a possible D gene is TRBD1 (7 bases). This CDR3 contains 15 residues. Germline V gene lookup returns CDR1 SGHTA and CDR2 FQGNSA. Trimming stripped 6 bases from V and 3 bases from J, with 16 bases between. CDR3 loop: CASSPGGIGTDTQYF. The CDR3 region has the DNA TGTGCCAGCAGTCCAGGGGGGATAGGGACAGATACGCAGTATTTT.

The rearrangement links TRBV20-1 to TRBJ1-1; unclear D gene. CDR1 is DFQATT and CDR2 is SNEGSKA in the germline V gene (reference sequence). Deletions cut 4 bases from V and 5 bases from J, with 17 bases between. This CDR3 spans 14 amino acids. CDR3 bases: TGCAGTGCTACGCCCGGGCGCTACTTTACTGAAGCTTTCTTT. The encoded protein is CSATPGRYFTEAFF.

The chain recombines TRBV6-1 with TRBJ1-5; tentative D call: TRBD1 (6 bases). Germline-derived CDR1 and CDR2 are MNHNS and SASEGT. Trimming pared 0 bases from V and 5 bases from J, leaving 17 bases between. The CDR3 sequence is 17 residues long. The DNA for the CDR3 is TGTGCCAGCAGTGAAGCGAAATCCGGGGGGCGGGATCAGCCCCAGCATTTT. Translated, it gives CASSEAKSGGRDQPQHF.

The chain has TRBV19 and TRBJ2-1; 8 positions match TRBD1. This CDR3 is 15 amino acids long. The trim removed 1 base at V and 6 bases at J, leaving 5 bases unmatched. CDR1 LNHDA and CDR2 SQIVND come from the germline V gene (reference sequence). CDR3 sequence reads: CASSIAQGAGNEQFF. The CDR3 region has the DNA TGTGCCAGTAGTATAGCTCAGGGGGCTGGCAATGAGCAGTTCTTC.

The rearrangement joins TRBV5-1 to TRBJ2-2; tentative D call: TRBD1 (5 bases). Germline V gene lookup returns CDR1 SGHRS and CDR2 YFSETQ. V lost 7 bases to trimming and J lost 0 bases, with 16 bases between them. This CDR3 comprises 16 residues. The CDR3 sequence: CASGHKQGPNTGELFF. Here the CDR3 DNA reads TGCGCCAGCGGACACAAGCAGGGTCCGAACACCGGGGAGCTGTTTTTT. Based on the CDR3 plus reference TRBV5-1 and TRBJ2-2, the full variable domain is KAGVTQTPRYLIKTRGQQVTLSCSPISGHRSVSWYQQTPGQGLQFLFEYFSETQRNKGNFPGRFSGRQFSNSRSEMNVSTLELGDSALYLCASGHKQGPNTGELFFGEGSRLTVL.

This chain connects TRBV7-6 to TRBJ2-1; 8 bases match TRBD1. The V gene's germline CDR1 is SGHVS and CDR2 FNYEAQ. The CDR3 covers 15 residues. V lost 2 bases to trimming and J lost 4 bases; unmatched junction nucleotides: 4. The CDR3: CASSLPGGHYNEQFF. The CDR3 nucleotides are TGTGCCAGCAGCTTACCAGGGGGCCATTACAATGAGCAGTTCTTC.

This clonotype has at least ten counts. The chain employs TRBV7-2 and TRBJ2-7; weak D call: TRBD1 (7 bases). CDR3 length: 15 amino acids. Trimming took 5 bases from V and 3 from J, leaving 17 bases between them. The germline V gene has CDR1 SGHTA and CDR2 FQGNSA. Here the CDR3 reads CASSPRAGGLYEQYF. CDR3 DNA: TGTGCCAGCAGCCCCAGGGCAGGGGGGCTCTACGAGCAGTACTTC.

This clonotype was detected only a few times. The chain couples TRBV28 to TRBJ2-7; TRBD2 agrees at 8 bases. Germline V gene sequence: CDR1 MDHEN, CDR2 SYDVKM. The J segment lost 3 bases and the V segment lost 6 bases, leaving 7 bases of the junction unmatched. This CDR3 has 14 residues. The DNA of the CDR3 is TGTGCCAGCAGGGGGGTAGCGGGACACTACGAGCAGTACGTC. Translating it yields CASRGVAGHYEQYV.